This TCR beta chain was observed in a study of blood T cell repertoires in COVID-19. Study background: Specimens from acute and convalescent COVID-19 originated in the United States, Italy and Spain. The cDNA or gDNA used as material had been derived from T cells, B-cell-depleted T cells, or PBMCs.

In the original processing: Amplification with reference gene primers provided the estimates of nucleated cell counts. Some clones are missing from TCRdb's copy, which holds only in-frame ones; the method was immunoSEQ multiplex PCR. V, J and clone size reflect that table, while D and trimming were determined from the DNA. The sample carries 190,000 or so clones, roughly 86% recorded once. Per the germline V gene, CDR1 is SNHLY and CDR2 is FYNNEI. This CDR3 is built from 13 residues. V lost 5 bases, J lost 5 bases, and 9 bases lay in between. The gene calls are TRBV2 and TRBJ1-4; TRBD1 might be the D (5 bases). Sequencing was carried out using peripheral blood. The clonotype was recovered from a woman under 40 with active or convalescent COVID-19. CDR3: CASSRQRNEKLFF. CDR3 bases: TGTGCCAGCAGTAGACAGAGAAATGAAAAACTGTTTTTT.